This TCR beta chain stems from a study of cytomegalovirus exposure and HLA in healthy donors. Study observations and caveats: It was confirmed in vitro that three of the CMV-associated chains were specific for CMV antigens.

CDR3 length equals 12 residues. V lost 4 bases to trimming and J lost 8 bases, with 9 bases between them. Germline V gives CDR1 MDHEN, CDR2 SYDVKM. The primer mix had 60 Vbeta and 13 Jbeta primers. Assay: immunoSEQ multiplex PCR; the TCRdb copy retains only in-frame clones and omits some. The sample holds approximately 190,000 clones; over 75% are singletons and the top ten take 6.3%. About this clone: The antigen remains undetermined.

The sequencing sample was made of PBMCs. The sequence was collected from a man in his forties or fifties in good health and CMV-seropositive. The chain uses TRBV28 and TRBJ2-1; D possibly corresponds to TRBD1 (5 bases). The CDR3 bases are TGTGCCAGCAGTTCAGGGTCGCATGAGCAGTTCTTC. As protein: CASSSGSHEQFF.